One and the same sample provided the 24 T cell receptor beta chains below, sequenced in a study of regulatory T cells in long-lasting Graves disease. Time point defined: persistent/refractory GD, antithyroid drugs over 5 years with positive TRAb. Scientists built the TCR library using RNA that was extracted from PBMCs. iRepertoire HTBI primers and Arm-PCR of CDR3 regions built TCR beta libraries. TCRdb reprocessed the multiplex PCR reads with MiXCR, giving one entry per CDR3 protein. Among 400,000 to 500,000 distinct CDR3 sequences listed, about 21% were seen once. This specimen was peripheral blood mononuclear cells (PBMCs), taken when the disease was refractory, from a patient treated with antithyroid drugs. These receptors originate from a female donor with Graves disease.

This rearrangement joins TRBV27 to TRBJ2-1; either TRBD1 or TRBD2 may supply D (5 bases each). The CDR3 length is 14 residues. Germline V gives CDR1 MNHEY, CDR2 SMNVEV (reference sequence). V lost 5 bases and J 4 bases, leaving 12 bases between the germline ends. CDR3 sequence reads: CASSQWDQYNEQFF. DNA for the CDR3: TGTGCCAGCAGTCAATGGGACCAGTACAATGAGCAGTTCTTC.

Many counts were recorded for this clonotype. This chain connects TRBV12-3 or TRBV12-4 to TRBJ2-2; D remains ambiguous. The CDR3 runs 13 residues. Trimming pared 1 base from V and 7 bases from J, leaving 7 bases between. The CDR3 sequence is CASSLGLGGELFF. CDR3 DNA: TGTGCCAGCAGTTTAGGCCTGGGCGGGGAGCTGTTTTTT.

This chain joins TRBV6-2 or TRBV6-3 and TRBJ2-2; TRBD2 matches at 16 bases. In germline, CDR1 is MNHEY, CDR2 SVGEGT. The V and J ends lost 9 bases and 3 bases, in that order; junction bases with no gene match: 7. The CDR3 runs 17 residues. The DNA for the CDR3 is TGTGCCAGTAAGGGACTAGCGGGAGGGAGGGACACCGGGGAGCTGTTTTTT. Translating gives CASKGLAGGRDTGELFF.

This clonotype was seen repeatedly, ten times or more. The chain couples TRBV27 to TRBJ2-7, with TRBD2 matching 8 bases. CDR1 is MNHEY and CDR2 is SMNVEV in the germline V gene (reference sequence). V shed 3 bases, J shed 4 bases, and the junction held 2 bases outside the gene matches. The CDR3 runs to 13 residues. The DNA of the CDR3 is TGTGCCAGCAGTTTTCAGCGGGAGTACGAGCAGTACTTC. Encoded protein: CASSFQREYEQYF.

This clonotype came up a few times. The chain recombines TRBV5-5 with TRBJ1-1; no firm D call. Germline loops: CDR1 SGHKS, CDR2 YYEKEE (reference sequence). V was pared by 2 bases and J by 1 base, with 9 bases between. The CDR3 sequence is 14 residues long. The CDR3 DNA sequence: TGTGCCAGCAGCTTTGGTCAGTCGAACACTGAAGCTTTCTTT. Protein: CASSFGQSNTEAFF.

This clonotype came up many times. The chain carries TRBV6-1 and TRBJ2-7; TRBD2 is a possible D gene (5 bases). The V gene lost 4 bases and the J gene lost 0 bases, with 10 bases spanning the gap. The CDR3 loop spans 14 amino acids. Germline loops: CDR1 MNHNS, CDR2 SASEGT. In DNA, the CDR3 is TGTGCCAGCAGTGTCAGAGCGGCCTCCTACGAGCAGTACTTC. It translates to CASSVRAASYEQYF.

This clonotype has more than one count but fewer than ten. The chain combines TRBV27 with TRBJ1-1; D is ambiguous. Trimming stripped 1 base from V and 7 bases from J, with 10 bases between. The CDR3 length is 13 residues. Germline CDR1 is MNHEY and CDR2 is SMNVEV (reference sequence). As DNA, the CDR3 is TGTGCCAGCAGTTTATATCTGGGCCATGAAGCTTTCTTT. Amino acid sequence: CASSLYLGHEAFF.

The rearrangement joins TRBV15 to TRBJ2-3, with 10 bases that match TRBD2. This CDR3 has 21 amino acids. With V trimmed by 0 bases and J by 0 bases, 15 bases remained unmatched. Germline V gene data show CDR1 as LNHNV and CDR2 as YYDKDF (reference sequence). The CDR3 loop reads CATSRDAQQLLAGVSTDTQYF. The CDR3 region has the DNA TGTGCCACCAGCAGAGATGCCCAGCAACTGCTAGCGGGAGTGAGCACAGATACGCAGTATTTT.

V gene TRBV7-9 combines with J gene TRBJ2-1, with 7 bases that match TRBD2. The CDR3 consists of 13 residues. The trim removed 5 bases at V and 9 bases at J, leaving 7 bases unmatched. Per the germline V gene, CDR1 is SEHNR and CDR2 is FQNEAQ (reference sequence). CDR3 coding DNA: TGTGCCAGCAGCGCGCCACTAGCGACTGAGCAGTTCTTC. Protein: CASSAPLATEQFF.

This clonotype was detected ten times or more. J is TRBJ1-2 and V is TRBV27; the D gene is possibly TRBD1 (5 bases). Trimming stripped 3 bases from V and 1 base from J, with 6 bases between. The CDR3 spans 13 residues. Per the germline V gene, CDR1 is MNHEY and CDR2 is SMNVEV (reference sequence). The CDR3 DNA sequence: TGTGCCAGCAGTTTCCAGGGTAACTATGGCTACACCTTC. Translating it yields CASSFQGNYGYTF.

This clonotype was detected a few times. The V gene is TRBV6-1, the J gene TRBJ2-5; 8 nucleotides match TRBD2. Germline values: CDR1 MNHNS, CDR2 SASEGT. The CDR3 totals 12 residues. V shed 8 bases, J shed 12 bases, and the junction held 11 bases outside the gene matches. In DNA, the CDR3 is TGTGCCAGCCCCCGGACTAGCCAAGGCGAGTACTTC. Its translation: CASPRTSQGEYF.

The chain employs TRBV7-3 and TRBJ2-1; 16 nucleotides align to TRBD2. Germline V lookup: CDR1 SGHTA, CDR2 FQGTGA. The junction had 7 bases not matched to a gene; V was cut back by 5 bases and J by 9 bases. This CDR3 is 16 amino acids long. The CDR3 nucleotides read TGTGCCAGCAGCGAATTTGGGACTAGCGGGAGGGTTGAGCAGTTCTTC. It specifies CASSEFGTSGRVEQFF.

This clonotype was recorded at least ten times. The rearrangement uses TRBV28 and TRBJ2-7; tentatively, D is TRBD2 (5 bases). This CDR3 spans 13 amino acids. The V gene lost 5 bases and the J gene lost 7 bases, with 15 bases spanning the gap. Germline CDR1 reads MDHEN; CDR2 reads SYDVKM. CDR3 protein: CASSPSYPGEQYF. Here the CDR3 DNA reads TGTGCCAGCAGTCCCTCATACCCGGGGGAGCAGTACTTC.

This clonotype has ten or more counts. The chain employs TRBV27 and TRBJ1-5; D is unclear. Germline V gives CDR1 MNHEY, CDR2 SMNVEV (reference sequence). Trimming took off 5 bases at V and 6 bases at J, with 11 bases between the two ends. This CDR3 is 13 amino acids long. CDR3 bases: TGTGCCAGCAGTCTACTTTCTGGTCAGCCCCAGCATTTT. It translates to CASSLLSGQPQHF.

Only a few counts were recorded for this clonotype. The chain combines TRBV30 with TRBJ2-7, with 8 nucleotides matching TRBD2. The V segment lost 2 bases and the J segment 1 base; nucleotides outside the gene matches: 4. The CDR3 runs to 14 residues. The germline CDR1 and CDR2 sequences are GTSNPN and SVGIG (reference sequence). In DNA form, the CDR3 reads TGTGCCTGGAGTTCCCTAGCGGGTTCCTACGAGCAGTACTTC. The encoded protein is CAWSSLAGSYEQYF.

Regarding this clonotype: A read error may explain this, as a much larger clone is one base away. The chain uses TRBV2 and TRBJ1-2, with a weak D call TRBD1 (5 bases). Germline lookup yields CDR1 SNHLY and CDR2 FYNNEI. The CDR3 length is 11 residues. Trimming pared 10 bases from V and 2 bases from J, leaving 8 bases between. CDR3 in DNA: TGTGCCAACAGGTCGAACTATGGCTACACCTTC. This sequence encodes CANRSNYGYTF.

In its sample, this clonotype was seen many times. This chain links TRBV7-9 with TRBJ2-7; 10 bases line up with TRBD1. The CDR3 has 17 residues. Germline trimming cut 3 bases from V and 6 bases from J; bases unmatched to any gene: 14. CDR1 SEHNR and CDR2 FQNEAQ come from the germline V gene (reference sequence). CDR3 in amino acids: CASSFDMGGTGVVEQYF. The CDR3 coding sequence is TGTGCCAGCAGCTTCGACATGGGGGGGACAGGGGTTGTCGAGCAGTACTTC.

The rearrangement links TRBV27 to TRBJ2-7; 7 bases map to TRBD1. The germline V gene encodes CDR1 MNHEY and CDR2 SMNVEV (reference sequence). Germline trimming cut 4 bases from V and 5 bases from J; bases unmatched to any gene: 11. This CDR3 spans 15 amino acids. The CDR3 coding sequence is TGTGCCAGCAGTTATTACCCGACAGGGTTCAACGAGCAGTACTTC. Its translation: CASSYYPTGFNEQYF.

This clonotype was recorded a few times. V and J are TRBV12-3 or TRBV12-4 and TRBJ2-7; D is unclear. The V gene lost 3 bases and the J gene lost 4 bases, with 16 bases spanning the gap. CDR3 length: 15 residues. The CDR3 nucleotides are TGTGCCAGCAGTTTGAGTCTAGTCCCCGTTTACGAGCAGTACTTC. Its translation: CASSLSLVPVYEQYF.

On this clonotype: Given a much more abundant clone one base away, this may be a read error. The rearrangement uses TRBV12-3 or TRBV12-4 and TRBJ2-7; 10 nucleotides align to TRBD2. This CDR3 is built from 14 residues. The CDR3 loop is CAGRLAGGAYEQYF. The CDR3 bases are TGTGCCGGCAGGTTAGCGGGAGGCGCCTACGAGCAGTACTTC.

This clonotype was picked up a small number of times. The V call is TRBV27, the J call TRBJ2-7, with D perhaps matching TRBD1 or TRBD2 (5 bases each). CDR3 size: 14 residues. CDR1 is MNHEY and CDR2 is SMNVEV in the germline V gene (reference sequence). V dropped 3 bases and J dropped 1 base, with 10 bases sitting between them. The CDR3 sequence: CASSFGASSYEQYF. Here the CDR3 DNA reads TGTGCCAGCAGTTTCGGGGCCTCTTCCTACGAGCAGTACTTC.

At least ten counts were recorded for this clonotype. V gene TRBV6-1 combines with J gene TRBJ2-5, with TRBD2 identical over 7 bases. CDR3 length equals 14 residues. The germline V gene has CDR1 MNHNS and CDR2 SASEGT. The V segment lost 8 bases and the J segment 4 bases; nucleotides outside the gene matches: 10. The CDR3 DNA is TGTGCCAGCTCCGCGAGCGCGGGGGTAGAGACCCAGTACTTC. This encodes CASSASAGVETQYF.

In this sample, this clonotype turned up many times. The J gene is TRBJ1-1, the V gene TRBV18; a weak D match, TRBD1 (5 bases). CDR3 length equals 14 residues. The germline gives CDR1 KGHSH, CDR2 LQKENI. Trimming cost V 3 bases and J 9 bases, with 17 bases left between them. The DNA of the CDR3 is TGTGCCAGCTCACCCGACGCGCTTCGGGACCAAGCTTTCTTT. Amino acid sequence: CASSPDALRDQAFF.

This clonotype was picked up a small number of times. The chain joins TRBV5-1 to TRBJ2-5; D unresolved. With 1 base removed from V and 5 bases from J, the gap between germline ends came to 9 bases. Germline lookup yields CDR1 SGHRS and CDR2 YFSETQ. CDR3 length: 13 amino acids. CDR3 residues: CASSLPLRETQYF. CDR3 bases: TGCGCCAGCAGCTTGCCCCTGCGGGAGACCCAGTACTTC.